The clone carrying this T cell receptor beta chain was observed once. Its antigen is not known. The data are from a study of T-cell memory formation after mild COVID-19. TCRdb itself ran the 5' RACE reads through MiXCR, one entry per CDR3 protein. The sample includes under 300,000 distinct CDR3 sequences, about a sixth seen only once; the top ten take 3.5%. This CDR3 comprises 15 residues. Germline V gene lookup returns CDR1 DFQATT and CDR2 SNEGSKA (reference sequence). Study-wide findings and caveats: The finding that pre-infection memory included some responding clones suggested that cross-reactive memory joined. CD4+ contracting clones were mainly CM and EM; CD8+ ones, EMRA.

This TCR was sampled from a man in his late teens or twenties who had mild COVID-19 (a few samples of this study predate the infection). Cell type and time point are not known. This chain links TRBV20-1 with TRBJ1-6; D not certain. The sample was PBMCs or a T cell subset sorted from them (not recorded which). CDR3 sequence reads: CTSASPSGPPEPLHF. The DNA for the CDR3 is TGCACCAGTGCGAGCCCCAGCGGCCCACCCGAGCCCCTCCACTTT.